The 5 T cell receptor beta chains below all came from one sample that was sequenced in a study of T-cell memory formation after mild COVID-19. Via MiXCR, TCRdb re-called the 5' RACE reads, giving one row per CDR3 protein. In the table there are around 390,000 distinct CDR3 sequences, more than 15% of which are singletons. Sequencing was done on a sample of PBMCs or a T cell subset sorted from them (not recorded which). The receptor set was obtained from a man aged 18 to 29 who had mild COVID-19 (a few samples of this study predate the infection). Cell type and time point are not known.

This clonotype was found a few times. V is TRBV4-2 and J is TRBJ1-2, with D possibly being TRBD1 (6 bases). The V gene lost 4 bases and the J gene lost 6 bases, with 21 bases spanning the gap. This CDR3 spans 16 amino acids. CDR1 and CDR2 from the germline V gene are LGHNA and YNFKEQ. DNA for the CDR3: TGTGCCAGCAGCCTCGGCCGCGTAACAGGGCCTAATGGCTACACCTTC. Protein product: CASSLGRVTGPNGYTF.

This clonotype has ten or more counts. The J gene is TRBJ1-2, the V gene TRBV6-5, with 10 bases identical to TRBD1. The CDR3 has 14 residues. V trimming: 5 bases; J trimming: 14 bases; junction bases outside the gene matches: 14. The germline V gene encodes CDR1 MNHEY and CDR2 SVGAGI. The CDR3 nucleotides are TGTGCCAGCAGTGAACAAGGGACAGGGGAGAGGGGGACCTTC. Translation: CASSEQGTGERGTF.

At least ten counts were recorded for this clonotype. V usage is TRBV5-1 and J usage is TRBJ2-1; TRBD1 might be the D (7 bases). The CDR3 sequence is 18 residues long. Trimming removed 3 bases from V and 2 bases from J, with 21 bases in between. CDR1 is SGHRS, CDR2 YFSETQ, per germline. The CDR3 protein is CASSSDRDFLDPYNEQFF. For the CDR3, the DNA is TGCGCCAGCAGCTCCGACAGGGACTTTCTCGACCCCTACAATGAGCAGTTCTTC.

V gene TRBV11-2 combines with J gene TRBJ2-3; D remains ambiguous. This CDR3 is built from 11 residues. The V end was cut by 6 bases, the J end by 5 bases, with 6 bases between. The germline V gene has CDR1 SGHAT and CDR2 FQNNGV. CDR3 in amino acids: CASRLIDTQYF. CDR3 nucleotides: TGTGCCAGCAGGTTGATAGATACGCAGTATTTT.

The V call is TRBV7-9, the J call TRBJ2-3; 7 bases agree with TRBD2. J gave up 0 bases and V 0 bases, and 6 bases lay outside the gene matches. This CDR3 is built from 17 residues. Germline assignment: CDR1 SEHNR and CDR2 FQNEAQ (reference sequence). CDR3 in amino acids: CASSLARASGSTDTQYF. In nucleotides, the CDR3 is TGTGCCAGCAGCTTAGCGCGGGCTAGCGGAAGCACAGATACGCAGTATTTT.